This TCR beta chain was profiled in a study of blood T cell repertoires in COVID-19. Study context: COVID-19 samples collected from the United States, Italy and Spain covered acute and convalescent phases. T cells, B-cell-depleted T cells, or PBMCs provided the cDNA or gDNA that served as material.

Per the original data handling: For nucleated cells, counts were estimated from reference gene primer amplification. Sequenced by immunoSEQ multiplex PCR; TCRdb stores in-frame clones only, minus some. From that table come the V and J calls and clone size; the DNA was used to work out D and trimming. The table includes 77,000 or so clones, over 65% detected once. Germline CDR1 and CDR2: SGDLS and YYNGEE. This CDR3 comprises 15 residues. J gave up 2 bases and V 3 bases, and 5 bases lay outside the gene matches. The chain combines TRBV9 with TRBJ1-3, with TRBD1 matching 7 bases. This receptor was obtained from a human donor with acute or convalescent COVID-19. The donor label of this sample is uncertain. The sequenced material came from peripheral blood. In DNA form, the CDR3 reads TGTGCCAGCAGCGGAACCGGGACAGCTGGAAACACCATATATTTT. Translation gives CASSGTGTAGNTIYF. The whole variable domain, filled in from reference TRBV9 and TRBJ1-3, reads DSGVTQTPKHLITATGQRVTLRCSPRSGDLSVYWYQQSLDQGLQFLIQYYNGEERAKGNILERFSAQQFPDLHSELNLSSLELGDSALYFCASSGTGTAGNTIYFGEGSWLTVV.